These 11 T cell receptor beta chains came from one sample sequenced in a study of blood T cell repertoires in COVID-19. Measured with immunoSEQ multiplex PCR; TCRdb has only the in-frame clones, and not every one. Of fewer than 15,000 clones in the sample, about 80% were seen once. Input material: peripheral blood. These receptors were taken from a woman older than 75 with acute or convalescent COVID-19.

This clone was observed a few times. This chain uses TRBV12-3 or TRBV12-4 with TRBJ2-4, with D maybe TRBD2 (5 bases). V was cut by 6 bases and J by 6 bases, with 9 bases left in between. The CDR3 contains 12 residues. CDR3 DNA: TGTGCCAGCAGGGGGAGTGGAAACATTCAGTACTTC. This codes for CASRGSGNIQYF.

The rearrangement uses TRBV5-4 and TRBJ2-1; D is possibly TRBD2 (7 bases). The length of the CDR3 is 15 residues. The germline gives CDR1 SGHNT, CDR2 YYREEE (reference sequence). The V and J ends lost 7 bases and 4 bases respectively, with 18 bases between them. CDR3 in DNA: TGTGCCAGCGGGCTCGTGGGGGGGCCTTACAATGAGCAGTTCTTC. Protein sequence: CASGLVGGPYNEQFF.

This chain uses TRBV11-2 with TRBJ1-2, with a tentative D call TRBD1 (5 bases). This CDR3 is 15 amino acids long. V gave up 0 bases and J gave up 5 bases, with 13 bases separating them. Germline V gene lookup returns CDR1 SGHAT and CDR2 FQNNGV. For the CDR3, the DNA is TGTGCCAGCAGCTTAGAGGCAGGGACTTATTATGGCTACACCTTC. Protein: CASSLEAGTYYGYTF.

This clone was detected only once. The chain uses TRBV14 and TRBJ2-7, with D perhaps TRBD1 (5 bases). Germline V lookup: CDR1 SGHDN, CDR2 FVKESK. The length of the CDR3 is 12 residues. V was cut by 3 bases and J by 12 bases, with 15 bases left in between. The CDR3 loop reads CASSQNTGRMYF. CDR3 in DNA: TGTGCCAGCAGCCAGAACACAGGTAGAATGTACTTC.

The rearrangement joins TRBV2 to TRBJ1-4; 10 bases fit TRBD1. Trimming at V came to 7 bases and at J to 7 bases, leaving 9 bases not matched to a gene. The CDR3 loop spans 15 amino acids. Germline CDR1 and CDR2: SNHLY and FYNNEI. The CDR3 loop is CASNDRGRLGEKLFF. The CDR3 DNA reads as TGTGCCAGCAACGACAGGGGGCGGTTAGGTGAAAAACTGTTTTTT. The full variable domain, rest sourced from reference TRBV2 and TRBJ1-4, is EPEVTQTPSHQVTQMGQEVILRCVPISNHLYFYWYRQILGQKVEFLVSFYNNEISEKSEIFDDQFSVERPDGSNFTLKIRSTKLEDSAMYFCASNDRGRLGEKLFFGSGTQLSVL.

The genes are TRBV28 and TRBJ2-3; TRBD1 matches 12 bases. CDR1 is MDHEN, CDR2 SYDVKM, per germline. The length of the CDR3 is 16 residues. The V and J ends lost 4 bases and 3 bases, in that order; junction bases with no gene match: 5. CDR3 residues: CASSSWDRGLTDTQYF. The CDR3 nucleotides read TGTGCCAGCAGTTCTTGGGACAGGGGGCTTACAGATACGCAGTATTTT.

The chain recombines TRBV6-5 with TRBJ2-3; 7 positions agree with TRBD1. The germline V gene has CDR1 MNHEY and CDR2 SVGAGI. The V segment lost 6 bases and the J segment 2 bases; nucleotides outside the gene matches: 8. The CDR3 runs to 15 residues. The CDR3 sequence: CASRKDRAFTDTQYF. DNA for the CDR3: TGTGCCAGCAGGAAAGACAGGGCGTTCACAGATACGCAGTATTTT.

The J gene is TRBJ1-5, the V gene TRBV6-1; a weak D match, TRBD1 (5 bases). Looked up from germline, CDR1 is MNHNS and CDR2 is SASEGT. Trimming took off 2 bases at V and 0 bases at J, with 11 bases between the two ends. The CDR3 has 16 residues. The CDR3 loop is CASSESYRFSNQPQHF. The CDR3 region has the DNA TGTGCCAGCAGTGAATCCTACAGGTTTAGCAATCAGCCCCAGCATTTT.

V usage is TRBV5-1 and J usage is TRBJ2-7, with 9 bases fitting TRBD2. CDR1 is SGHRS and CDR2 is YFSETQ in the germline V gene. The CDR3 spans 15 residues. The V gene end was trimmed by 0 bases and the J gene end by 3 bases; junction bases not matched to a gene: 4. CDR3 bases: TGCGCCAGCAGCTTGGCCGGTAGCGGGAGCTACGAGCAGTACTTC. Protein: CASSLAGSGSYEQYF.

The chain uses TRBV11-1 and TRBJ2-7, with 9 nucleotides matching TRBD1. The CDR3 runs to 15 residues. V trimming: 3 bases; J trimming: 3 bases; junction bases outside the gene matches: 6. Germline loops: CDR1 SGHAT, CDR2 FQDESV (reference sequence). The CDR3 spells CASSFLPGQGYEQYF. The CDR3 DNA sequence: TGTGCCAGCAGCTTTTTACCGGGACAGGGCTACGAGCAGTACTTC.

The V and J genes are TRBV12-5 and TRBJ2-5; maybe TRBD2 (7 bases). This CDR3 is built from 15 residues. Germline lookup yields CDR1 LGHNT and CDR2 FRNRAP. With 1 base removed from V and 4 bases from J, the gap between germline ends came to 13 bases. DNA for the CDR3: TGTGCTAGTGGTTTGGAGGGGGGGCTCGGAGAGACCCAGTACTTC. It encodes CASGLEGGLGETQYF.